Listed below are T cell receptor beta chains from one sample, sequenced in a study of control samples from healthy donors and cancer patients. Sequencing was performed with immunoSEQ multiplex PCR; in TCRdb, only in-frame clones are kept and a portion is missing. Seen here are 90,000 or so clones, 85% to 90% observed once, and the top ten hold 6.5% to 8%. The source material was blood. The receptors stem from a woman in her sixties in good health. The CDR3 runs from the conserved cysteine through the conserved F or W. The order of the fields is J gene, V gene, clone size, D gene, CDR3 protein, CDR3 DNA. The D gene is left open where the match is weak. Clone sizes are given selectively: once, few, many, or a class where the clone is expanded.

TRBJ1-6 TRBV2 . . CASSEYSSNSPLHF TGTGCCAGCAGTGAGTACAGCAGTAATTCACCCCTCCACTTT
TRBJ1-2 TRBV6-1 . . CASSENNYGYTF TGTGCCAGCAGTGAAAATAACTATGGCTACACCTTC
TRBJ2-2 TRBV5-1 . TRBD2 CASSTTSGSFTGELFF TGCGCCAGCAGCACCACTAGCGGGAGTTTCACCGGGGAGCTGTTTTTT
TRBJ1-1 TRBV3-1/TRBV3-2 . TRBD1 CASSYRDRGPRGTEAFF TGTGCCAGCAGTTACCGGGACAGGGGGCCGAGGGGCACTGAAGCTTTCTTT
TRBJ1-1 TRBV25-1 . . CASSERATGTEAFF TGTGCCAGCAGTGAGAGAGCTACGGGCACTGAAGCTTTCTTT
TRBJ1-1 TRBV5-1 . . CASSSQGSPNTEAFF TGCGCCAGCAGCTCGCAGGGGTCCCCTAACACTGAAGCTTTCTTT
TRBJ2-1 TRBV2 few TRBD2 CASRRKWDPGTSGIYNEQFF TGTGCCAGCAGGAGAAAATGGGACCCGGGGACTAGCGGGATTTACAATGAGCAGTTCTTC
TRBJ1-1 TRBV10-3 . . CAISESTGLLTEAFF TGTGCCATCAGTGAGTCGACGGGGCTCCTCACTGAAGCTTTCTTT
TRBJ2-3 TRBV6-4 few . CASSEAATDTQYF TGTGCCAGCAGTGAGGCGGCCACAGATACGCAGTATTTT
TRBJ1-5 TRBV5-1 few TRBD1 CASSHTGGDQPQHF TGCGCCAGCAGCCACACAGGGGGGGATCAGCCCCAGCATTTT
TRBJ1-5 TRBV28 . . CASSGPVQPQHF TGTGCCAGCAGTGGACCGGTTCAGCCCCAGCATTTT
TRBJ2-1 TRBV11-2 . . CASSPPGPEYNEQFF TGTGCCAGCAGCCCACCGGGACCAGAATACAATGAGCAGTTCTTC
TRBJ2-3 TRBV2 . TRBD2 CASSEARTSGLDTQYF TGTGCCAGCAGTGAAGCCCGGACTAGCGGGTTGGATACGCAGTATTTT
TRBJ1-1 TRBV5-5 once . CASSLMGRGNTEAFF TGTGCCAGCAGCTTGATGGGCAGGGGTAACACTGAAGCTTTCTTT
TRBJ1-1 TRBV6-2/TRBV6-3 . . CASSYYGPNTEAFF TGTGCCAGCAGTTACTACGGTCCGAACACTGAAGCTTTCTTT
TRBJ2-2 TRBV28 . . CASRPTSLKTGELFF TGTGCCAGCAGGCCGACAAGCCTCAAAACCGGGGAGCTGTTTTTT
TRBJ1-1 TRBV28 . TRBD1 CASSLGGQTNTEAFF TGTGCCAGCAGTTTGGGGGGACAGACGAACACTGAAGCTTTCTTT
TRBJ2-3 TRBV11-3 . . CASSQRDYTDTQYF TGTGCCAGCAGCCAACGTGACTACACAGATACGCAGTATTTT
TRBJ2-5 TRBV25-1 . . CASSEAGGLLGTQYF TGTGCCAGCAGTGAGGCAGGGGGGTTATTGGGGACCCAGTACTTC
TRBJ2-2 TRBV4-3 . . CASSRRDDTGELFF TGCGCCAGCAGCCGCCGGGACGACACCGGGGAGCTGTTTTTT
TRBJ2-2 TRBV6-5 . . CASSSVGGNTGELFF TGTGCCAGCAGCTCGGTCGGGGGGAACACCGGGGAGCTGTTTTTT
TRBJ1-1 TRBV18 once . CASSPAGGRTEAFF TGTGCCAGCTCACCAGCCGGGGGGAGGACTGAAGCTTTCTTT
TRBJ2-7 TRBV6-5 . TRBD2 CASSRLAGTYEQYF TGTGCCAGCAGTAGACTAGCGGGAACCTACGAGCAGTACTTC
TRBJ1-5 TRBV5-1 . . CTSSPDGNQPQHF TGCACCAGCAGCCCGGACGGAAATCAGCCCCAGCATTTT
TRBJ1-2 TRBV7-2 . . CASSLRPGYGYTF TGTGCCAGCAGCTTACGTCCAGGGTATGGCTACACCTTC
TRBJ1-1 TRBV3-1/TRBV3-2 . . CASSQDPQENTEAFF TGTGCCAGCAGCCAAGACCCACAGGAGAACACTGAAGCTTTCTTT
TRBJ1-2 TRBV7-9 . TRBD1 CASSLHDRESGYTF TGTGCCAGCAGTCTTCATGACAGGGAGTCTGGCTACACCTTC
TRBJ2-5 TRBV5-1 . . CASSLQGKEETQYF TGCGCCAGCAGCTTACAGGGAAAGGAAGAGACCCAGTACTTC
TRBJ2-1 TRBV5-6 few TRBD2 CASSLGLAGYNEQFF TGTGCCAGCAGCTTGGGGCTAGCGGGGTACAATGAGCAGTTCTTC
TRBJ1-3 TRBV15 . . CATSRDRGTTSSGNTIYF TGTGCCACCAGCAGAGATCGGGGCACAACTAGCTCTGGAAACACCATATATTTT
TRBJ2-5 TRBV5-8 . . CASSFQAQETQYF TGTGCCAGCAGCTTCCAGGCGCAAGAGACCCAGTACTTC
TRBJ2-2 TRBV5-4 . . CASSPQAGEGELFF TGTGCCAGCAGCCCCCAAGCTGGGGAGGGGGAGCTGTTTTTT
TRBJ2-1 TRBV10-1 . . CASSESKRRGASQFF TGCGCCAGCAGTGAGTCTAAACGGCGAGGAGCGAGTCAGTTCTTC
TRBJ2-3 TRBV11-2 . TRBD1 CASSRPRQGADTQYF TGTGCCAGCAGCCGGCCCCGACAGGGAGCAGATACGCAGTATTTT
TRBJ2-5 TRBV5-1 . . CASSLGTPQETQYF TGCGCCAGCAGCTTAGGGACACCCCAAGAGACCCAGTACTTC
TRBJ1-5 TRBV7-2 . TRBD1 CASSQDGTGHGYQPQHF TGTGCCAGCAGCCAAGACGGGACAGGGCATGGGTATCAGCCCCAGCATTTT
TRBJ1-2 TRBV6-6 . TRBD1 CASSSSDRGYNYGYTF TGTGCCAGCAGCTCCTCGGACAGGGGTTATAACTATGGCTACACCTTC
TRBJ2-2 TRBV28 . . CATRGSGTGTGELFF TGTGCCACTAGGGGGTCGGGCACAGGCACCGGGGAGCTGTTTTTT
TRBJ1-6 TRBV7-8 . . CASSLGPGSPLHF TGTGCCAGCAGCTTAGGGCCCGGCTCACCCCTCCACTTT
TRBJ2-2 TRBV9 few TRBD1 CASSPRTGIMNTGELFF TGTGCCAGCAGCCCTCGGACAGGGATAATGAACACCGGGGAGCTGTTTTTT
TRBJ1-6 TRBV7-8 . . CASSRNNSPLHF TGTGCCAGCAGCCGAAATAATTCACCCCTCCACTTT
TRBJ2-2 TRBV9 . TRBD2 CASSVVGSGGPGTGELFF TGTGCCAGCAGCGTAGTAGGTAGCGGGGGTCCGGGGACCGGGGAGCTGTTTTTT
TRBJ1-5 TRBV11-3 . . CASSLDSGSNQPQHF TGTGCCAGCAGTTTGGACAGCGGGAGCAATCAGCCCCAGCATTTT
TRBJ2-7 TRBV7-9 . TRBD2 CASSSPWERGDTYEQYF TGTGCCAGCAGTTCCCCCTGGGAGCGGGGGGATACCTACGAGCAGTACTTC
TRBJ2-3 TRBV6-4 . . CASSDRGASTDTQYF TGTGCCAGCAGTGACCGCGGGGCTAGCACAGATACGCAGTATTTT